The 27 T cell receptor beta chains given below trace back to one sample, sequenced in a study of shared clonotypes between healthy human individuals. Clones were sequenced by immunoSEQ multiplex PCR, and TCRdb holds only the in-frame ones, with some missing. The data hold roughly 2 million clones, with around 95% observed a single time. Sequenced material: naive CD4+ T cells sorted from blood. Subset given: CD45RA+ positively selected. The receptors shown here come from a man aged 18 to 30 in good health.

This clone has just one count. The CDR3 here is CASRAGNEQYF. The CDR3 DNA is TGTGCCAGCAGAGCCGGGAACGAGCAGTACTTC. The chain is built from TRBV2 and TRBJ2-7; a weak D match, TRBD2 (5 bases). Trimming stripped 6 bases from V and 5 bases from J, with 8 bases between. This CDR3 is built from 11 residues. CDR1 SNHLY and CDR2 FYNNEI come from the germline V gene.

The gene calls are TRBV6-1 and TRBJ2-7; D is possibly TRBD1 (6 bases). Trimming removed 4 bases at V and 2 bases at J, with 9 bases between. Germline CDR1 and CDR2: MNHNS and SASEGT. This CDR3 has 13 residues. The CDR3 DNA reads TGTGCCAGCAGTGGGACAGAGACCTACGAGCAGTACTTC. The encoded protein is CASSGTETYEQYF.

The gene calls are TRBV6-1 and TRBJ1-4, with a tentative D call TRBD1 (5 bases). Per the germline V gene, CDR1 is MNHNS and CDR2 is SASEGT. Trimming stripped 4 bases from V and 10 bases from J, with 13 bases between. The CDR3 is made up of 13 amino acids. The CDR3 nucleotides are TGTGCCAGCAGTGGTCGGGACGGGGGAAAACTGTTTTTT. The encoded protein is CASSGRDGGKLFF.

The chain couples TRBV7-8 to TRBJ1-4; D is unresolved. This CDR3 comprises 13 residues. Germline values: CDR1 SGHVS, CDR2 FQNEAQ. Trimming shortened V by 5 bases and J by 7 bases, and 11 bases separated the two germline ends. The CDR3 DNA follows: TGTGCCAGCAGCCCCGGAGGAGGTGAAAAACTGTTTTTT. The encoded protein is CASSPGGGEKLFF.

The chain employs TRBV29-1 and TRBJ2-3, with D perhaps given as TRBD1 or TRBD2 (5 bases each). Germline CDR1 SQVTM, CDR2 ANQGSEA. V was trimmed by 1 base and J by 0 bases, leaving 11 bases between them. This CDR3 region has 15 residues. The DNA of the CDR3 is TGCAGCGTTGAAGGGGGGAGCCGGAGCACAGATACGCAGTATTTT. Translation: CSVEGGSRSTDTQYF.

The gene calls are TRBV19 and TRBJ1-1, with D possibly being TRBD1 (5 bases). Germline V gives CDR1 LNHDA, CDR2 SQIVND (reference sequence). Between the trimmed V and J ends, which lost 5 bases and 4 bases, there was a span of 17 bases. The CDR3 totals 15 residues. This CDR3 reads CASSLLQGVGTEAFF. The CDR3 coding sequence is TGTGCCAGTAGTCTTCTTCAGGGTGTAGGCACTGAAGCTTTCTTT.

The chain uses TRBV4-3 and TRBJ1-5; maybe TRBD1 (6 bases). This CDR3 spans 16 amino acids. Germline CDR1 is LGHNA and CDR2 is YSLEER. V gave up 0 bases and J gave up 2 bases, with 11 bases separating them. This chain's CDR3 is CASSQDRGGGNQPQHF. Here the CDR3 DNA reads TGCGCCAGCAGCCAAGATCGGGGGGGCGGCAATCAGCCCCAGCATTTT.

CDR3 in amino acids: CATSRDQHPGELFF. CDR3 sequence (DNA): TGTGCCACCAGCAGAGACCAGCATCCCGGGGAGCTGTTTTTT. The gene calls are TRBV15 and TRBJ2-2; D not certain. Germline-derived CDR1 and CDR2 are LNHNV and YYDKDF (reference sequence). Trimming took off 0 bases at V and 6 bases at J, with 8 bases between the two ends. The CDR3 has 14 amino acids.

The chain has TRBV18 and TRBJ2-7, with D maybe TRBD2 (5 bases). V was pared by 4 bases and J by 4 bases, with 17 bases between. From germline, CDR1 is KGHSH and CDR2 LQKENI. This CDR3 is built from 15 residues. Written as DNA, the CDR3 is TGTGCCAGCTCACGAGGGAGCTCCAAGGAGTACGAGCAGTACTTC. It codes for CASSRGSSKEYEQYF.

This sequence joins TRBV7-2 and TRBJ1-1, with TRBD1 identical over 8 bases. Germline loops: CDR1 SGHTA, CDR2 FQGNSA. The CDR3 length is 14 residues. J gave up 4 bases and V 2 bases, and 3 bases lay outside the gene matches. The chain's CDR3 is CASSLTGGATEAFF. CDR3 bases: TGTGCCAGCAGCTTAACAGGGGGGGCCACTGAAGCTTTCTTT.

Note on this clone: Other DNA sequences within the sample encode an identical CDR3. The chain recombines TRBV28 with TRBJ2-3; D gene uncertain. V lost 4 bases, J lost 4 bases, and 6 bases lay in between. The CDR3 is made up of 12 amino acids. Germline CDR1 reads MDHEN; CDR2 reads SYDVKM. The DNA for the CDR3 is TGTGCCAGCAGTTCCCCTCCAGATACGCAGTATTTT. It translates to CASSSPPDTQYF.

CDR3 amino acids: CAWSVRFYGYTF. CDR3 bases: TGTGCCTGGAGTGTTAGGTTTTATGGCTACACCTTC. The V and J genes are TRBV30 and TRBJ1-2; D unclear. The germline gives CDR1 GTSNPN, CDR2 SVGIG (reference sequence). The CDR3 has 12 residues. V lost 0 bases to trimming and J lost 5 bases, with 7 bases between them.

This rearrangement joins TRBV19 to TRBJ1-1; TRBD1 matches 10 bases. Germline V gene data show CDR1 as LNHDA and CDR2 as SQIVND (reference sequence). The CDR3 length is 16 residues. V gave up 6 bases and J gave up 5 bases; unmatched junction bases: 12. CDR3 amino acids: CASRKGPDRGHTEAFF. CDR3 bases: TGTGCCAGTAGAAAAGGTCCTGACAGGGGGCATACTGAAGCTTTCTTT.

This clone has a single count. The V gene is TRBV10-2, the J gene TRBJ2-7, with 13 positions matching TRBD2. Germline values: CDR1 WSHSY, CDR2 SAAADI. This CDR3 is built from 15 residues. With V trimmed by 1 base and J by 5 bases, 2 bases remained unmatched. In nucleotides, the CDR3 is TGCGCCAGCAGTGAGTGGACTAGCGGGAGAAACGAGCAGTACTTC. Translated, it gives CASSEWTSGRNEQYF.

The chain carries TRBV6-1 and TRBJ1-3, with D perhaps TRBD1 (6 bases). This CDR3 contains 15 residues. Germline V lookup: CDR1 MNHNS, CDR2 SASEGT. Between the trimmed V and J ends, which lost 3 bases and 6 bases, there was a span of 15 bases. The CDR3: CASSDLRQVSNTIYF. The CDR3 region has the DNA TGTGCCAGCAGTGATTTAAGACAGGTTTCAAACACCATATATTTT.

The rearrangement links TRBV2 to TRBJ2-3; 8 bases are shared with TRBD1. Per germline, CDR1 SNHLY and CDR2 FYNNEI. The junction had 6 bases not matched to a gene; V was cut back by 4 bases and J by 0 bases. The CDR3 has 16 residues. Here the CDR3 reads CASSAGQGFSTDTQYF. For the CDR3, the DNA is TGTGCCAGCAGTGCAGGACAGGGCTTTAGCACAGATACGCAGTATTTT.

Concerning this clone: This may stem from a read error, because a much larger clone lies one nucleotide away. The chain employs TRBV27 and TRBJ2-7; 7 bases line up with TRBD1. V shed 5 bases and J 5 bases; nucleotides not matched to a gene: 18. The CDR3 length is 17 residues. Germline values: CDR1 MNHEY, CDR2 SMNVEV (reference sequence). The CDR3 loop reads CASSPKVKRTGSHEQYF. As DNA, the CDR3 is TGTGCCAGCAGTCCCAAGGTAAAGAGGACAGGATCCCACGAGCAGTACTTC.

This clone occurred once. The identical CDR3 is also encoded by other nucleotide sequences in the sample. The chain couples TRBV9 to TRBJ1-6, with D maybe TRBD1 (6 bases). Germline V gene lookup returns CDR1 SGDLS and CDR2 YYNGEE. This CDR3 spans 17 amino acids. V shed 0 bases and J shed 0 bases, with 10 bases lying between them. Here the CDR3 reads CASSVGGGSSYNSPLHF. The CDR3 DNA reads TGTGCCAGCAGCGTAGGAGGGGGGTCCTCCTATAATTCACCCCTCCACTTT.

This clone was seen once. CDR3 bases: TGTGCCAGCAGTTCCTTGGTGGAGACCCAGTACTTC. This translates into CASSSLVETQYF. The chain carries TRBV28 and TRBJ2-5; D unresolved. The CDR3 contains 12 residues. Between the trimmed V and J ends, which lost 4 bases and 5 bases, there was a span of 8 bases. The germline V gene encodes CDR1 MDHEN and CDR2 SYDVKM.

The chain combines TRBV19 with TRBJ2-3, with 10 bases identical to TRBD2. This CDR3 contains 16 residues. V shed 4 bases and J 5 bases; nucleotides not matched to a gene: 9. Germline CDR1 reads LNHDA; CDR2 reads SQIVND (reference sequence). CDR3 protein: CASSTISSGRRDTQYF. The DNA of the CDR3 is TGTGCCAGTAGTACTATATCTAGCGGGAGAAGAGATACGCAGTATTTT.

The J gene is TRBJ2-1, the V gene TRBV5-1; D may be TRBD1 (5 bases). Germline lookup yields CDR1 SGHRS and CDR2 YFSETQ. The CDR3 is 16 residues long. V lost 4 bases to trimming and J lost 3 bases, with 17 bases between them. The CDR3 protein is CASSPPLGHFYNEQFF. CDR3 DNA: TGCGCCAGCAGCCCCCCTCTCGGACACTTCTACAATGAGCAGTTCTTC.

The chain links TRBV29-1 to TRBJ1-1, with TRBD1 matching 7 bases. Germline CDR1 is SQVTM and CDR2 is ANQGSEA. The V gene end was trimmed by 8 bases and the J gene end by 8 bases; junction bases not matched to a gene: 5. This CDR3 contains 10 residues. CDR3 region: CSINRGEAFF. The DNA of the CDR3 is TGCAGCATTAACAGGGGCGAAGCTTTCTTT.

The V call is TRBV6-6, the J call TRBJ2-5; 7 bases fit TRBD1. The trim removed 6 bases at V and 5 bases at J, leaving 6 bases unmatched. The CDR3 sequence is 13 residues long. The germline V gene has CDR1 MNHNY and CDR2 SVGAGI (reference sequence). This CDR3 is CASRRQGGETQYF. The CDR3 DNA sequence: TGTGCCAGCAGGAGACAGGGCGGGGAGACCCAGTACTTC.

The chain is built from TRBV30 and TRBJ1-3; 7 bases are a match to TRBD1. The CDR3 spans 15 residues. Germline lookup yields CDR1 GTSNPN and CDR2 SVGIG (reference sequence). V was clipped by 4 bases and J by 3 bases; unmatched bases: 9. Here the CDR3 DNA reads TGTGCCTGGAACCCAAGGGGGCTTCGTGGAAACACCATATATTTT. Amino acids: CAWNPRGLRGNTIYF.

The chain combines TRBV2 with TRBJ2-7, with TRBD1 matching 7 bases. This CDR3 spans 14 amino acids. Germline V gives CDR1 SNHLY, CDR2 FYNNEI. J was trimmed by 6 bases and V by 5 bases; bases with no gene match: 10. The CDR3, as DNA: TGTGCCAGCAGTCGAGACAGGGCTCTCGGCGAGCAGTACTTC. Its translation: CASSRDRALGEQYF.

The V gene is TRBV7-9, the J gene TRBJ1-1, with D hard to call. Per germline, CDR1 SEHNR and CDR2 FQNEAQ (reference sequence). CDR3 length: 18 amino acids. The V end lost 5 bases, the J end lost 4 bases, and 26 bases lay between the germline ends. The CDR3 DNA reads as TGTGCCAGCAGCCCAGTACCGGGGAAGGGCATGTTGGGCACTGAAGCTTTCTTT. Protein sequence: CASSPVPGKGMLGTEAFF.

The chain links TRBV5-1 to TRBJ2-3; D is possibly TRBD1 (5 bases). V was trimmed by 0 bases and J by 4 bases, leaving 12 bases between them. There are 15 residues in the CDR3. The germline gives CDR1 SGHRS, CDR2 YFSETQ. The CDR3 bases are TGCGCCAGCAGCTTGGAAGGGGTTCGGGCAGATACGCAGTATTTT. Protein product: CASSLEGVRADTQYF.